The 29 T cell receptor beta chains below all came from one sample that was sequenced in a study of blood T cells in healthy people across ages. Primers used in a second PCR of roughly 6 to 11 cycles were a sample-barcoded 5' primer and a J-beta primer mix. A single record per CDR3 protein comes from TCRdb applying MiXCR to the 5' RACE reads. The sample yields hundreds of thousands of distinct CDR3 sequences, 43% seen once. The sequenced sample was blood. The source of these receptors is a woman in her sixties in good health.

The sample holds a few counts of this clonotype. The rearrangement links TRBV7-2 to TRBJ2-7; 14 nucleotides agree with TRBD2. Germline V gene data show CDR1 as SGHTA and CDR2 as FQGNSA. With 4 bases clipped from V and 2 bases from J, the junction kept 10 bases outside the gene matches. CDR3 length: 18 residues. CDR3: CASSSTGTSGSVAYEQYF. In DNA form, the CDR3 reads TGTGCCAGCAGCTCAACCGGGACTAGCGGGAGCGTGGCCTACGAGCAGTACTTC.

The chain couples TRBV10-3 to TRBJ2-1, with D maybe TRBD2 (5 bases). Germline loops: CDR1 ENHRY, CDR2 SYGVKD. The CDR3 consists of 12 residues. Trimming pared 8 bases from V and 5 bases from J, leaving 10 bases between. CDR3 nucleotide sequence: TGTGCCATCGCGCCGGGGAACAATGAGCAGTTCTTC. It specifies CAIAPGNNEQFF.

The V call is TRBV6-6, the J call TRBJ1-1; 8 bases fit TRBD1. Trimming cost V 2 bases and J 7 bases; bases outside gene matches: 3. This CDR3 contains 13 residues. Germline CDR1 is MNHNY and CDR2 is SVGAGI (reference sequence). The CDR3 DNA sequence: TGTGCCAGCAGTTACCCCGGGACAGGTGAAGCTTTCTTT. Amino acid sequence: CASSYPGTGEAFF.

The chain links TRBV4-3 to TRBJ2-1; TRBD2 is a possible D gene (5 bases). Per the germline V gene, CDR1 is LGHNA and CDR2 is YSLEER. V was clipped by 3 bases and J by 10 bases, with 25 bases between them. This CDR3 has 17 amino acids. The CDR3 sequence is CASSHDTKGARRGEQFF. The CDR3 DNA sequence: TGCGCCAGCAGCCACGATACGAAGGGAGCGCGACGGGGAGAGCAGTTCTTC.

This clonotype showed up just a few times. CDR3 DNA: TGTGCCAGCAGCTTTGGACAGGGGCATAATGAAAAACTGTTTTTT. Protein sequence: CASSFGQGHNEKLFF. V usage is TRBV13 and J usage is TRBJ1-4, with TRBD1 identical over 9 bases. J was trimmed by 4 bases and V by 3 bases; bases with no gene match: 3. Germline loops: CDR1 PRHDT, CDR2 FYEKMQ (reference sequence). CDR3 length: 15 amino acids.

The chain links TRBV9 to TRBJ2-5; 7 nucleotides match TRBD2. Germline CDR1 reads SGDLS; CDR2 reads YYNGEE. V was clipped by 4 bases and J by 11 bases; unmatched bases: 20. This CDR3 is 16 amino acids long. This CDR3 reads CASSPPWGGGNWEQYF. As DNA, the CDR3 is TGTGCCAGCAGCCCTCCCTGGGGGGGGGGAAACTGGGAGCAGTACTTC.

The V and J genes are TRBV12-3 or TRBV12-4 and TRBJ2-5; D might be TRBD1 (5 bases). Trimming shortened V by 2 bases and J by 3 bases, and 13 bases separated the two germline ends. The CDR3 covers 15 residues. The CDR3 DNA reads as TGTGCCAGCAGTTTATTTCTTGGCAGGGAAGAGACCCAGTACTTC. Amino acids: CASSLFLGREETQYF.

The rearrangement joins TRBV7-2 to TRBJ1-2; D may be TRBD1 (5 bases). CDR3 length: 13 residues. Germline V gives CDR1 SGHTA, CDR2 FQGNSA. Trimming pared 5 bases from V and 8 bases from J, leaving 15 bases between. For the CDR3, the DNA is TGTGCCAGCAGCCCTTACAGGAATGGAGGCTACACCTTC. It codes for CASSPYRNGGYTF.

This clonotype was observed a few times. The CDR3 DNA follows: TGTGCCAGCAGCCAAGATGCTTACAATGAGCAGTTCTTC. It codes for CASSQDAYNEQFF. This chain joins TRBV3-1 and TRBJ2-1; D unresolved. Trimming removed 0 bases at V and 4 bases at J, with 4 bases between. The germline gives CDR1 LGHDT, CDR2 YNNKEL (reference sequence). The CDR3 is made up of 13 amino acids.

The chain links TRBV7-9 to TRBJ2-7, with D perhaps TRBD1 (5 bases). The CDR3 consists of 14 residues. From germline, CDR1 is SEHNR and CDR2 FQNEAQ (reference sequence). V was shortened by 1 base and J by 2 bases, with 9 bases between the two germline ends. CDR3 in DNA: TGTGCCAGCAGCTTAGGGACACCCCCCTACGAGCAGTACTTC. It specifies CASSLGTPPYEQYF.

J is TRBJ2-3 and V is TRBV29-1; 7 bases fit TRBD1. Trimming removed 6 bases from V and 2 bases from J; junction bases left unmatched: 5. In germline, CDR1 is SQVTM, CDR2 ANQGSEA. The CDR3 runs 13 residues. CDR3 loop: CSVDRATTDTQYF. The DNA for the CDR3 is TGCAGCGTCGACAGGGCCACCACAGATACGCAGTATTTT.

This clonotype was recorded at least ten times. V usage is TRBV4-3 and J usage is TRBJ2-1; 11 bases map to TRBD2. CDR1 is LGHNA, CDR2 YSLEER, per germline. V dropped 1 base and J dropped 10; count of bases not matched to a gene: 0. The length of the CDR3 is 13 residues. The CDR3 bases are TGCGCCAGCAGCCAAGGACTAGCGGGAGAGCAGTTCTTC. Protein sequence: CASSQGLAGEQFF.

There are many counts of this clonotype. The rearrangement joins TRBV4-2 to TRBJ2-5; weak D call: TRBD2 (6 bases). The germline gives CDR1 LGHNA, CDR2 YNFKEQ. The CDR3 totals 14 residues. Trimming cost V 3 bases and J 3 bases, with 11 bases left between them. The CDR3 DNA reads as TGTGCCAGCAGCCAGGACTATTCGGAAGAGACCCAGTACTTC. Its protein is CASSQDYSEETQYF.

The genes are TRBV9 and TRBJ2-1; TRBD2 is a possible D gene (5 bases). This CDR3 comprises 16 residues. Trimming removed 3 bases at V and 3 bases at J, with 16 bases between. Per the germline V gene, CDR1 is SGDLS and CDR2 is YYNGEE. This CDR3 is CASSGLGAELYNEQFF. The CDR3 region has the DNA TGTGCCAGCAGCGGACTCGGAGCGGAGCTCTACAATGAGCAGTTCTTC.

This sequence joins TRBV10-3 and TRBJ1-1; D remains ambiguous. Germline V gene sequence: CDR1 ENHRY, CDR2 SYGVKD. V was pared by 3 bases and J by 1 base, with 9 bases between. This CDR3 contains 14 residues. CDR3 in amino acids: CAISDLSRNTEAFF. CDR3 sequence (DNA): TGTGCCATCAGTGACCTAAGCCGGAACACTGAAGCTTTCTTT.

The chain employs TRBV5-1 and TRBJ1-2; D call uncertain. The ends were cut back, 1 base at V and 0 bases at J, with 10 bases in the middle. CDR1 is SGHRS and CDR2 is YFSETQ in the germline V gene. This CDR3 contains 15 residues. CDR3 in amino acids: CASSLLRRSNYGYTF. CDR3 coding DNA: TGCGCCAGCAGCTTGCTCAGAAGATCTAACTATGGCTACACCTTC.

V gene TRBV20-1 combines with J gene TRBJ1-5; no clear D. Germline V gives CDR1 DFQATT, CDR2 SNEGSKA (reference sequence). This CDR3 contains 14 residues. The ends were cut back, 0 bases at V and 4 bases at J, with 10 bases in the middle. The CDR3 DNA reads as TGCAGTGCTAGAGATGGAGGGCTGAATCAGCCCCAGCATTTT. Its protein is CSARDGGLNQPQHF.

V is TRBV24-1 and J is TRBJ2-1, with D perhaps given as TRBD1 or TRBD2 (5 bases each). The CDR3 runs to 16 residues. V dropped 4 bases and J dropped 3 bases, with 15 bases sitting between them. Germline V lookup: CDR1 KGHDR, CDR2 SFDVKD. The CDR3 loop reads CATSDQRGRDYNEQFF. CDR3 nucleotide sequence: TGTGCCACCAGTGACCAACGGGGACGGGACTACAATGAGCAGTTCTTC.

Concerning this clonotype: This could be a read error, since a much larger clone is one nucleotide away. V usage is TRBV18 and J usage is TRBJ1-2; 7 nucleotides match TRBD1. This CDR3 is built from 15 residues. Germline V lookup: CDR1 KGHSH, CDR2 LQKENI. Written as DNA, the CDR3 is TGTGCCAACTCACCCCGGGACAGCTCTAACTATGGCTACACCTTC. Amino acids: CANSPRDSSNYGYTF.

This rearrangement joins TRBV10-3 to TRBJ2-7; D remains unclear. Germline V gene lookup returns CDR1 ENHRY and CDR2 SYGVKD. The CDR3 sequence is 13 residues long. With 7 bases removed from V and 7 bases from J, the gap between germline ends came to 17 bases. CDR3 sequence (DNA): TGTGCCATCACCGACTCCCGTGAGGTTGAGCAGTACTTC. It translates to CAITDSREVEQYF.

The CDR3, as DNA: TGTGCCAGCAGCTTTAGCCGAGGTAGACTAGCGGGGGGAGAAGATACGCAGTATTTT. Its translation is CASSFSRGRLAGGEDTQYF. The gene calls are TRBV7-2 and TRBJ2-3; 13 bases are shared with TRBD2. The CDR3 is made up of 19 amino acids. Trimming cost V 3 bases and J 5 bases; bases outside gene matches: 14. The germline V gene encodes CDR1 SGHTA and CDR2 FQGNSA.

V and J are TRBV5-1 and TRBJ2-7; a possible D gene is TRBD2 (6 bases). The CDR3 extends over 15 amino acids. V lost 3 bases, J lost 3 bases, and 16 bases lay in between. Germline V CDR1 and CDR2: SGHRS, YFSETQ. For the CDR3, the DNA is TGCGCCAGCAGCTCGCAGTTTACCGGGGGCTACGAGCAGTACTTC. Translating gives CASSSQFTGGYEQYF.

This clonotype was found a few times. This sequence joins TRBV7-9 and TRBJ2-5, with 7 bases identical to TRBD1. CDR3 size: 15 residues. The V and J ends lost 4 bases and 0 bases, in that order; junction bases with no gene match: 5. CDR1 SEHNR and CDR2 FQNEAQ come from the germline V gene (reference sequence). CDR3 nucleotides: TGTGCCAGCAGCTGGGAACAGGGGAACCAAGAGACCCAGTACTTC. Translating gives CASSWEQGNQETQYF.

This chain uses TRBV9 with TRBJ2-3; D tentatively reads TRBD1 or TRBD2 (6 bases each). Germline lookup yields CDR1 SGDLS and CDR2 YYNGEE. V was pared by 6 bases and J by 0 bases, with 20 bases between. The CDR3 has 17 residues. The CDR3 nucleotides read TGTGCCAGCATGGAAGGGATCGGGGGCCTTAGCACAGATACGCAGTATTTT. Its protein is CASMEGIGGLSTDTQYF.

Regarding this clonotype: A read error may produce the germline difference seen at one junction end. The V and J genes are TRBV7-7 and TRBJ2-7; 7 nucleotides align to TRBD1. The CDR3 contains 13 residues. Germline CDR1 reads SSHAT; CDR2 reads FNYEAQ (reference sequence). The CDR3 coding sequence is TGTGCTAGCAGCTTGGACAGGTTCGACGAGCAGTACTTC. Translating it yields CASSLDRFDEQYF.

The chain joins TRBV5-1 to TRBJ2-3; 11 nucleotides line up with TRBD2. V was clipped by 3 bases and J by 6 bases; unmatched bases: 12. CDR1 is SGHRS and CDR2 is YFSETQ in the germline V gene. The CDR3 totals 17 residues. CDR3: CASSSGGGLAELDTQYF. Here the CDR3 DNA reads TGCGCCAGCAGCTCCGGTGGGGGACTAGCGGAGCTGGATACGCAGTATTTT.

The chain carries TRBV9 and TRBJ2-3; D gene ambiguous. V was clipped by 0 bases and J by 4 bases, with 9 bases between them. The CDR3 extends over 14 amino acids. Germline assignment: CDR1 SGDLS and CDR2 YYNGEE. The CDR3 loop is CASSVDRSADTQYF. In nucleotides, the CDR3 is TGTGCCAGCAGCGTAGACCGGAGTGCAGATACGCAGTATTTT.

This clonotype appeared a few times. The chain links TRBV6-2 or TRBV6-3 to TRBJ2-7; 8 positions match TRBD2. The CDR3 length is 16 residues. The ends lost 0 bases at V and 0 bases at J; junction bases unmatched: 4. Germline CDR1 is MNHEY and CDR2 is SVGEGT. CDR3 amino acids: CASSYSVGGASYEQYF. CDR3 DNA: TGTGCCAGCAGTTACTCGGTCGGGGGGGCCTCCTACGAGCAGTACTTC.

The chain is built from TRBV5-1 and TRBJ1-2; 7 positions match TRBD1. CDR1 is SGHRS and CDR2 is YFSETQ in the germline V gene. CDR3 size: 13 residues. Trimming at V came to 4 bases and at J to 8 bases, leaving 8 bases not matched to a gene. In DNA, the CDR3 is TGCGCCAGCAGCCGGGACAGTCAGGGGGGCTACACCTTC. Protein product: CASSRDSQGGYTF.